These 32 T cell receptor beta chains were sequenced from one sample in a study of beta chain features in type 1 diabetes. Expressed TCRB transcripts were sequenced after all isolated RNA was converted to cDNA. TCRdb's copy holds only in-frame clones and misses some; the assay was immunoSEQ multiplex PCR. The table has about half a million clones, around 28% seen once. Sequencing was carried out using naive CD4+ T cells from blood. These receptors were collected from a man between 18 and 29 years old in good health.

The sample holds a few counts of this clone. Other DNA sequences within the sample encode an identical CDR3. This sequence joins TRBV7-2 and TRBJ2-7; weak D call: TRBD1 (5 bases). V lost 1 base to trimming and J lost 2 bases, with 6 bases between them. CDR1 is SGHTA and CDR2 is FQGNSA in the germline V gene. The CDR3 contains 13 residues. This CDR3 reads CASSLDRTYEQYF. CDR3 bases: TGTGCCAGCAGCTTAGACAGGACCTACGAGCAGTACTTC. The variable domain in full, with the rest retrieved from reference TRBV7-2 and TRBJ2-7, is GAGVSQSPSNKVTEKGKDVELRCDPISGHTALYWYRQSLGQGLEFLIYFQGNSAPDKSGLPSDRFSAERTGGSVSTLTIQRTQQEDSAVYLCASSLDRTYEQYFGPGTRLTVT.

The V and J genes are TRBV28 and TRBJ1-1; TRBD1 matches at 10 bases. With 2 bases clipped from V and 4 bases from J, the junction kept 1 base outside the gene matches. Germline values: CDR1 MDHEN, CDR2 SYDVKM. This CDR3 contains 14 residues. The CDR3 bases are TGTGCCAGCAGTTTAGGACAGGGGGTCACTGAAGCTTTCTTT. It is translated as CASSLGQGVTEAFF.

The chain recombines TRBV28 with TRBJ1-2; D may be TRBD1 (5 bases). This CDR3 region has 12 residues. The germline V gene has CDR1 MDHEN and CDR2 SYDVKM. Trimming stripped 5 bases from V and 5 bases from J, with 9 bases between. The CDR3 sequence: CASSRGKYGYTF. The CDR3 DNA follows: TGTGCCAGCAGTAGGGGAAAATATGGCTACACCTTC.

The chain couples TRBV29-1 to TRBJ1-4; TRBD1 agrees at 10 bases. Germline CDR1 is SQVTM and CDR2 is ANQGSEA. The CDR3 length is 14 residues. The J segment lost 8 bases and the V segment lost 7 bases, leaving 10 bases of the junction unmatched. In DNA, the CDR3 is TGCAGCGCTACCGGGACAGGGGATTCCGAAAAACTGTTTTTT. Protein product: CSATGTGDSEKLFF.

The chain uses TRBV15 and TRBJ2-2; no clear D gene. This CDR3 spans 17 amino acids. Between the trimmed V and J ends, which lost 0 bases and 0 bases, there was a span of 11 bases. Per germline, CDR1 LNHNV and CDR2 YYDKDF (reference sequence). CDR3 protein: CATSRDPSTTNTGELFF. The CDR3 DNA is TGTGCCACCAGCAGAGATCCCAGCACAACGAACACCGGGGAGCTGTTTTTT.

This clone was counted only a few times. This chain uses TRBV29-1 with TRBJ1-5, with 12 bases fitting TRBD1. Germline trimming cut 6 bases from V and 1 base from J; bases unmatched to any gene: 1. Germline V gives CDR1 SQVTM, CDR2 ANQGSEA. The CDR3 length is 14 residues. The CDR3 loop reads CSVGQGASNQPQHF. CDR3 bases: TGCAGCGTGGGACAGGGGGCGAGCAATCAGCCCCAGCATTTT.

This clone was seen more than once but under ten times. The rearrangement links TRBV27 to TRBJ2-3; 9 positions match TRBD1. CDR1 and CDR2 (germline): MNHEY, SMNVEV (reference sequence). The CDR3 runs to 15 residues. The V segment lost 5 bases and the J segment 9 bases; nucleotides outside the gene matches: 12. The CDR3 DNA reads TGTGCCAGCAGTCCCAGCGGACAGGGGATAAGCACGCAGTATTTT. It codes for CASSPSGQGISTQYF.

The gene calls are TRBV13 and TRBJ2-7, with D possibly TRBD1 on 6 matching bases. Germline V gene data show CDR1 as PRHDT and CDR2 as FYEKMQ (reference sequence). Trimming pared 0 bases from V and 3 bases from J, leaving 12 bases between. CDR3 length: 15 residues. CDR3 sequence (DNA): TGTGCCAGCAGCTTAGGCCGAGGGGGAGTCTACGAGCAGTACTTC. Protein product: CASSLGRGGVYEQYF.

Points on this clone: The sample contains more than one DNA sequence encoding this CDR3. This chain joins TRBV5-1 and TRBJ1-1; D is unclear. Deletions cut 0 bases from V and 1 base from J, with 7 bases between. CDR3 length: 14 amino acids. In germline, CDR1 is SGHRS, CDR2 YFSETQ. CDR3 sequence (DNA): TGCGCCAGCAGCTTGGCCCGGGGGAACACTGAAGCTTTCTTT. This gives the protein CASSLARGNTEAFF.

V is TRBV14 and J is TRBJ2-5; D unresolved. The CDR3 has 11 residues. Germline V lookup: CDR1 SGHDN, CDR2 FVKESK. V gave up 4 bases and J gave up 7 bases, with 7 bases separating them. The CDR3 protein is CASSRSGTQYF. The DNA of the CDR3 is TGTGCCAGCAGCCGATCCGGGACCCAGTACTTC.

The V and J genes are TRBV29-1 and TRBJ2-7, with D maybe TRBD1 (6 bases). Trimming removed 4 bases at V and 6 bases at J, with 16 bases between. The CDR3 extends over 13 amino acids. Per germline, CDR1 SQVTM and CDR2 ANQGSEA. The CDR3 DNA reads as TGCAGCGTTGGAAGTTGGGGGCCATTCGAGCAGTACTTC. Translated: CSVGSWGPFEQYF.

The chain recombines TRBV9 with TRBJ2-6, with a possible D match to TRBD1 (5 bases). Germline-derived CDR1 and CDR2 are SGDLS and YYNGEE. There are 16 residues in the CDR3. Trimming pared 1 base from V and 1 base from J, leaving 9 bases between. Here the CDR3 reads CASSVRTISGANVLTF. The CDR3, as DNA: TGTGCCAGCAGCGTAAGGACAATATCTGGGGCCAACGTCCTGACTTTC.

This clone was observed a handful of times. Germline is not matched at one junction end, which may reflect a read error. J is TRBJ1-1 and V is TRBV5-1; D gene uncertain. CDR1 SGHRS and CDR2 YFSETQ come from the germline V gene. The CDR3 has 12 amino acids. CDR3 coding DNA: TGCGCCAGCAGCTTGGGGGCCGCTGAGGCTTTCTTT. Translated: CASSLGAAEAFF.

J is TRBJ2-5 and V is TRBV7-9, with TRBD1 identical over 9 bases. CDR1 and CDR2 (germline): SEHNR, FQNEAQ (reference sequence). The length of the CDR3 is 14 residues. V gave up 5 bases and J gave up 2 bases; unmatched junction bases: 3. CDR3 DNA sequence: TGTGCCAGCAGCCCGGGACAGGGACAAGAGACCCAGTACTTC. Translated, it gives CASSPGQGQETQYF.

The chain carries TRBV4-3 and TRBJ2-3; D might be TRBD2 (5 bases). The CDR3 runs to 14 residues. Germline V gene lookup returns CDR1 LGHNA and CDR2 YSLEER. V lost 0 bases and J lost 6, with 10 bases in between. The CDR3: CASSQDWRADTQYF. In DNA form, the CDR3 reads TGCGCCAGCAGCCAAGACTGGCGGGCGGATACGCAGTATTTT.

The chain uses TRBV7-8 and TRBJ2-4, with D possibly matching TRBD2 (5 bases). The CDR3 consists of 16 residues. V was cut by 1 base and J by 1 base, with 11 bases left in between. The germline gives CDR1 SGHVS, CDR2 FQNEAQ. The CDR3 spells CASSLGERTAKNIQYF. CDR3 in DNA: TGTGCCAGCAGCTTAGGAGAGCGGACGGCCAAAAACATTCAGTACTTC.

This clone was seen just once. V is TRBV6-6 and J is TRBJ1-1; 7 bases line up with TRBD1. Germline V gene lookup returns CDR1 MNHNY and CDR2 SVGAGI (reference sequence). The CDR3 spans 14 residues. V shed 4 bases and J 6 bases; nucleotides not matched to a gene: 8. The CDR3 nucleotides read TGTGCCAGCAGTTCTCAGGGGGGACGCGCTGAAGCTTTCTTT. It is translated as CASSSQGGRAEAFF.

The table lists this clone with a few counts. The CDR3 bases are TGTGCCATTGGTGAGGTTGGGGCGAACACCGGGGAGCTGTTTTTT. This encodes CAIGEVGANTGELFF. This chain links TRBV10-3 with TRBJ2-2; D is uncertain. Trimming stripped 9 bases from V and 0 bases from J, with 14 bases between. The CDR3 runs to 15 residues. Germline V gene lookup returns CDR1 ENHRY and CDR2 SYGVKD.

The chain has TRBV7-2 and TRBJ2-5, with D perhaps TRBD2 (6 bases). The V gene's germline CDR1 is SGHTA and CDR2 FQGNSA. CDR3 length equals 14 residues. The V end lost 4 bases, the J end lost 1 base, and 10 bases lay between the germline ends. CDR3 nucleotides: TGTGCCAGCAGCTACCAGCGGGCCCAAGAGACCCAGTACTTC. Encoded protein: CASSYQRAQETQYF.

This clone was seen only a few times. V is TRBV7-6 and J is TRBJ2-1; TRBD2 aligns across 10 bases. This CDR3 contains 16 residues. Germline assignment: CDR1 SGHVS and CDR2 FNYEAQ. Unmatched junction bases numbered 9, after V lost 5 bases and J lost 5 bases. The CDR3 bases are TGTGCCAGCAGCCCAACCGGGACTAGCGCCAACAATGAGCAGTTCTTC. Its protein is CASSPTGTSANNEQFF.

This chain links TRBV7-3 with TRBJ1-2; 8 nucleotides line up with TRBD1. The CDR3 is 13 amino acids. V trimming: 5 bases; J trimming: 7 bases; junction bases outside the gene matches: 6. Germline V gives CDR1 SGHTA, CDR2 FQGTGA. CDR3 in DNA: TGTGCCAGCAGCCTCCAGGGGGCCTCTGGCTACACCTTC. It specifies CASSLQGASGYTF. The complete variable domain, with remaining parts taken from reference TRBV7-3 and TRBJ1-2, reads GAGVSQTPSNKVTEKGKYVELRCDPISGHTALYWYRQSLGQGPEFLIYFQGTGAADDSGLPNDRFFAVRPEGSVSTLKIQRTERGDSAVYLCASSLQGASGYTFGSGTRLTVV.

This chain links TRBV7-9 with TRBJ2-7; TRBD2 agrees at 9 bases. Germline V lookup: CDR1 SEHNR, CDR2 FQNEAQ (reference sequence). Trimming removed 2 bases from V and 5 bases from J; junction bases left unmatched: 1. The CDR3 totals 13 residues. CDR3 in DNA: TGTGCCAGCAGCTTACTAGCGGGAAACGAGCAGTACTTC. Amino acids: CASSLLAGNEQYF.

The chain has TRBV29-1 and TRBJ2-2, with 9 positions matching TRBD1. Germline CDR1 and CDR2: SQVTM and ANQGSEA. The CDR3 covers 16 residues. The J segment lost 3 bases and the V segment lost 7 bases, leaving 12 bases of the junction unmatched. This CDR3 reads CSARGEQGADTGELFF. DNA for the CDR3: TGCAGCGCCCGAGGGGAACAGGGGGCGGACACCGGGGAGCTGTTTTTT.

V is TRBV29-1 and J is TRBJ2-7; the match to TRBD2 covers 8 bases. This CDR3 comprises 13 residues. Per the germline V gene, CDR1 is SQVTM and CDR2 is ANQGSEA. The V and J ends lost 7 bases and 7 bases, in that order; junction bases with no gene match: 12. Written as DNA, the CDR3 is TGCAGCGCCGGGCGGGAGGCCTCCAGGGAGCAGTACTTC. Its translation is CSAGREASREQYF.

The chain combines TRBV7-2 with TRBJ2-1, with TRBD2 matching 7 bases. The CDR3 covers 16 residues. V gave up 5 bases and J gave up 7 bases; unmatched junction bases: 14. Germline CDR1 reads SGHTA; CDR2 reads FQGNSA. The CDR3 coding sequence is TGTGCCAGCAGCCCATCACTAGCGAGGAGGGGAAATGAGCAGTTCTTC. As protein: CASSPSLARRGNEQFF.

This clone was detected only a few times. This rearrangement joins TRBV9 to TRBJ2-4; 8 nucleotides match TRBD1. Germline trimming cut 1 base from V and 8 bases from J; bases unmatched to any gene: 5. The CDR3 sequence is 14 residues long. Germline CDR1 is SGDLS and CDR2 is YYNGEE. The CDR3 DNA reads TGTGCCAGCAGCGTAAGGACAGGGAGCGACATTCAGTACTTC. Translated: CASSVRTGSDIQYF.

As concerns this clone: Other DNA sequences in this sample translate to the same CDR3. V gene TRBV2 combines with J gene TRBJ2-5; D is undetermined. V was clipped by 5 bases and J by 2 bases, with 3 bases between them. Germline CDR1 is SNHLY and CDR2 is FYNNEI. This CDR3 has 11 residues. The DNA of the CDR3 is TGTGCCAGCAGTCAACAAGAGACCCAGTACTTC. Encoded protein: CASSQQETQYF.

This clone has a handful of counts. The chain couples TRBV4-1 to TRBJ2-7, with TRBD2 matching 7 bases. CDR1 MGHRA and CDR2 YSYEKL come from the germline V gene. This CDR3 comprises 14 residues. V lost 1 base and J lost 5; bases outside the gene matches: 5. This chain's CDR3 is CASSQGRESHEQYF. The CDR3 DNA sequence: TGCGCCAGCAGCCAAGGGCGGGAGTCCCACGAGCAGTACTTC.

The genes are TRBV28 and TRBJ2-2; D call uncertain. CDR1 is MDHEN and CDR2 is SYDVKM in the germline V gene. This CDR3 is 13 amino acids long. V lost 7 bases, J lost 2 bases, and 8 bases lay in between. CDR3 coding DNA: TGTGCCAGCATAAATACCAACACCGGGGAGCTGTTTTTT. Translated, it gives CASINTNTGELFF.

This clone was seen a handful of times. CDR3 nucleotides: TGCGCCAGCCCGATATCTGGCGTCTCCTACAATGAGCAGTTCTTC. Residues: CASPISGVSYNEQFF. V usage is TRBV5-1 and J usage is TRBJ2-1; the D is unclear. V was trimmed by 7 bases and J by 0 bases, leaving 14 bases between them. From germline, CDR1 is SGHRS and CDR2 YFSETQ. The CDR3 loop spans 15 amino acids.

This clone was seen a handful of times. The J gene is TRBJ2-7, the V gene TRBV7-9, with TRBD2 as a possible D gene (6 bases). The CDR3 is 17 amino acids. Germline lookup yields CDR1 SEHNR and CDR2 FQNEAQ (reference sequence). Between the trimmed V and J ends, which lost 5 bases and 5 bases, there was a span of 25 bases. CDR3 coding DNA: TGTGCCAGCAGCCCCCTGGGGGGAGTCCTCCGGATCGACGAGCAGTACTTC. It yields the protein CASSPLGGVLRIDEQYF.

This clone was observed a few times. The V gene is TRBV10-3, the J gene TRBJ2-7; D tentatively reads TRBD1 or TRBD2 (7 bases each). This CDR3 region has 15 residues. Germline CDR1 ENHRY, CDR2 SYGVKD. V was pared by 2 bases and J by 5 bases, with 16 bases between. The CDR3 reads CAISEPQGGLDEQYF. The CDR3 DNA follows: TGTGCCATCAGTGAGCCCCAGGGGGGGCTCGACGAGCAGTACTTC.